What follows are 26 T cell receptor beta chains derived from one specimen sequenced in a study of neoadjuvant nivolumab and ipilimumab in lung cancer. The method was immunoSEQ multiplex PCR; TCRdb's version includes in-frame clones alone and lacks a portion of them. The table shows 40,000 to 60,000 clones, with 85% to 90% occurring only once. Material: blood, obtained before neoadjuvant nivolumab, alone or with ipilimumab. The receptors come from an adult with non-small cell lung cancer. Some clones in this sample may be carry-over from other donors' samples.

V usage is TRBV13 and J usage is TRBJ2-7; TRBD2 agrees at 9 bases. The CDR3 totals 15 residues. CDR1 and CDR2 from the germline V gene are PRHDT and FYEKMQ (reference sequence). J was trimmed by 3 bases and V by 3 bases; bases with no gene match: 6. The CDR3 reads CASSFLLAGIYEQYF. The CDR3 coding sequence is TGTGCCAGCAGCTTCCTTCTAGCGGGGATCTACGAGCAGTACTTC.

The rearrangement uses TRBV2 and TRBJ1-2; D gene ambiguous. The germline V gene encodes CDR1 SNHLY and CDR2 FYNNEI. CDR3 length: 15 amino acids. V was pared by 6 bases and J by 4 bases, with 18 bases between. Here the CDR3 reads CASRGFSPELYGYTF. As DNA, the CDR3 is TGTGCCAGCAGGGGGTTTTCGCCCGAACTCTATGGCTACACCTTC.

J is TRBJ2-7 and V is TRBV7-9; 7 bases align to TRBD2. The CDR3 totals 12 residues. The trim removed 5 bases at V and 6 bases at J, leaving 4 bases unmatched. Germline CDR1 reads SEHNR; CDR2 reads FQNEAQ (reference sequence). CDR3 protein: CASSKTSSEQYF. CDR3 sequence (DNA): TGTGCCAGCAGCAAGACTAGCAGCGAGCAGTACTTC.

CDR3 coding DNA: TGTGCCAGCAGTTCAGGGGGGTTGGGCATGAAGCAGTTCTTC. This codes for CASSSGGLGMKQFF. The chain uses TRBV27 and TRBJ2-1; a weak D match, TRBD1 (7 bases). Trimming shortened V by 4 bases and J by 11 bases, and 18 bases separated the two germline ends. In germline, CDR1 is MNHEY, CDR2 SMNVEV (reference sequence). This CDR3 is 14 amino acids long.

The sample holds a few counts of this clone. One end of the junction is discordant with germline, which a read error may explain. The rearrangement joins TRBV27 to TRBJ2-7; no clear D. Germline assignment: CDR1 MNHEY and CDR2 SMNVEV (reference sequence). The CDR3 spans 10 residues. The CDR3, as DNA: TGTGCCAGCAACCAGTACGATCAGTACTTC. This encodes CASNQYDQYF.

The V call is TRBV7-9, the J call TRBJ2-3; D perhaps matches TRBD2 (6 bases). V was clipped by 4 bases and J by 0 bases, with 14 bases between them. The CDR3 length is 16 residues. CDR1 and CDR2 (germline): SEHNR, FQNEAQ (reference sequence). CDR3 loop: CASSSRDLPSTDTQYF. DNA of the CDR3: TGTGCCAGCAGCTCCCGGGACTTACCTAGCACAGATACGCAGTATTTT. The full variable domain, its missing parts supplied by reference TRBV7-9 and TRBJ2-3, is DTGVSQNPRHKITKRGQNVTFRCDPISEHNRLYWYRQTLGQGPEFLTYFQNEAQLEKSRLLSDRFSAERPKGSFSTLEIQRTEQGDSAMYLCASSSRDLPSTDTQYFGPGTRLTVL.

This CDR3 reads CASSPGETQYF. The CDR3 DNA reads TGTGCCAGCAGCCCCGGGGAGACCCAGTACTTC. The chain links TRBV6-6 to TRBJ2-5; no reliable D call. The CDR3 runs to 11 residues. V was shortened by 6 bases and J by 5 bases, with 7 bases between the two germline ends. The germline V gene encodes CDR1 MNHNY and CDR2 SVGAGI (reference sequence).

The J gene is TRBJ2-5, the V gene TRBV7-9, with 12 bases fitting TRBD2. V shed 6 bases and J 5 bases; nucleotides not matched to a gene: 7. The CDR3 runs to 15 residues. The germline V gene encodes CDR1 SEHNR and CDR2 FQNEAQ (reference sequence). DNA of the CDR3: TGTGCCAGCAGTCGGACTAGCGGGATGGGCGAGACCCAGTACTTC. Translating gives CASSRTSGMGETQYF. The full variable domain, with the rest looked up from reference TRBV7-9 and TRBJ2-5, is DTGVSQNPRHKITKRGQNVTFRCDPISEHNRLYWYRQTLGQGPEFLTYFQNEAQLEKSRLLSDRFSAERPKGSFSTLEIQRTEQGDSAMYLCASSRTSGMGETQYFGPGTRLLVL.

The CDR3 here is CASSLAGTANEKLFF. CDR3 bases: TGTGCCAGCAGCTTGGCTGGGACAGCTAATGAAAAACTGTTTTTT. The chain recombines TRBV5-4 with TRBJ1-4, with 7 bases aligning to TRBD1. CDR3 size: 15 residues. J was trimmed by 3 bases and V by 0 bases; bases with no gene match: 2. The germline V gene has CDR1 SGHNT and CDR2 YYREEE (reference sequence).

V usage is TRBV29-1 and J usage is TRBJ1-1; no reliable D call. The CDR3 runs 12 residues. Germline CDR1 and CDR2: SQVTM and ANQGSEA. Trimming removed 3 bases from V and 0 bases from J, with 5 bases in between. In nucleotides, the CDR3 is TGCAGCGTTGACAACATGAACACTGAAGCTTTCTTT. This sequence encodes CSVDNMNTEAFF.

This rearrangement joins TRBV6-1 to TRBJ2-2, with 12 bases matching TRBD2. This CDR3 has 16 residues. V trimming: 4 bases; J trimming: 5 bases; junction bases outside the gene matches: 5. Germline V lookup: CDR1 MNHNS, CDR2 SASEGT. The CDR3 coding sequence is TGTGCCAGCAGTGCCCTAGCGGGAGGGGGAACCGGGGAGCTGTTTTTT. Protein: CASSALAGGGTGELFF.

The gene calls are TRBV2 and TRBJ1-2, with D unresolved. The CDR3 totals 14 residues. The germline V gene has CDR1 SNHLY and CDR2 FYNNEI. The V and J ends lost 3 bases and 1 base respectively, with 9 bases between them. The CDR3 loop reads CASSDLGYNYGYTF. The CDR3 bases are TGTGCCAGCAGTGATTTGGGATATAACTATGGCTACACCTTC.

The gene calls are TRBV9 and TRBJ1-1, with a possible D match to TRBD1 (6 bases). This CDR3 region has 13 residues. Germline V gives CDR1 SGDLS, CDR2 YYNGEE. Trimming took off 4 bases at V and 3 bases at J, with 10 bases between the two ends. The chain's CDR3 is CASSSYRDTEAFF. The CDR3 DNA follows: TGTGCCAGCAGCTCCTACAGGGACACTGAAGCTTTCTTT.

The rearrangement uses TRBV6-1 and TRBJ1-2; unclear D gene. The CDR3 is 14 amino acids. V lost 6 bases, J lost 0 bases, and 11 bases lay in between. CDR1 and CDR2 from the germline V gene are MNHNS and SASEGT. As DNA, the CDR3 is TGTGCCAGCAGGGGGAGGTTAGCTAACTATGGCTACACCTTC. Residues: CASRGRLANYGYTF.

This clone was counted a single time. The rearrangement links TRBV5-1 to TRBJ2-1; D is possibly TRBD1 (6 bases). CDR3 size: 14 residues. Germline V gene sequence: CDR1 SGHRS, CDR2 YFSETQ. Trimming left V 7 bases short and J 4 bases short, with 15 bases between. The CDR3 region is CASQPQGQYNEQFF. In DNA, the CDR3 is TGCGCCAGCCAACCCCAAGGACAGTACAATGAGCAGTTCTTC. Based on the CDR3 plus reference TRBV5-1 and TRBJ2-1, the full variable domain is KAGVTQTPRYLIKTRGQQVTLSCSPISGHRSVSWYQQTPGQGLQFLFEYFSETQRNKGNFPGRFSGRQFSNSRSEMNVSTLELGDSALYLCASQPQGQYNEQFFGPGTRLTVL.

CDR3 coding DNA: TGTGCCAGCAGCGTAGCCCCTAGCGGGAGACCCGCAGATACGCAGTATTTT. Its protein is CASSVAPSGRPADTQYF. The gene calls are TRBV9 and TRBJ2-3; 10 nucleotides match TRBD2. This CDR3 comprises 17 residues. Germline lookup yields CDR1 SGDLS and CDR2 YYNGEE. Trimming cost V 0 bases and J 4 bases; bases outside gene matches: 8.

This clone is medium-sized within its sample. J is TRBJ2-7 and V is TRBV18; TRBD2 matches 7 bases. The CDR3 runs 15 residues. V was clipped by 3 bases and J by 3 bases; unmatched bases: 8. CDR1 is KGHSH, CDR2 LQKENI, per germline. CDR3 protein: CASSPLPGLFYEQYF. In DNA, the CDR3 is TGTGCCAGCTCACCCCTACCGGGACTATTCTACGAGCAGTACTTC.

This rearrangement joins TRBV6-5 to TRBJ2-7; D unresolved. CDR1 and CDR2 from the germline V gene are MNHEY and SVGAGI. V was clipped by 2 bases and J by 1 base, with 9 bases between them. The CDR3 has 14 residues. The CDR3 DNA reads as TGTGCCAGCAGTTACGATGGCAGATCCTACGAGCAGTACTTC. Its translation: CASSYDGRSYEQYF.

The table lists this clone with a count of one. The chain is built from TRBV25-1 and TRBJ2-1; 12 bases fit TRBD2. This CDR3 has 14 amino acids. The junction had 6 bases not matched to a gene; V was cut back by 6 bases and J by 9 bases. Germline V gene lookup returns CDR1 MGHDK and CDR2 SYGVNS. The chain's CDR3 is CASRRTSGTGEQFF. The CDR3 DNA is TGTGCCAGCAGACGGACTAGCGGGACCGGTGAGCAGTTCTTC.

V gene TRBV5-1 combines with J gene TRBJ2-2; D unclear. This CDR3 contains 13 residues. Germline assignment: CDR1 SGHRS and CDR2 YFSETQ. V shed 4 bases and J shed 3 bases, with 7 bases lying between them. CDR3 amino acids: CASSRSDTGELFF. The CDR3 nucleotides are TGCGCCAGCAGCAGAAGCGACACCGGGGAGCTGTTTTTT.

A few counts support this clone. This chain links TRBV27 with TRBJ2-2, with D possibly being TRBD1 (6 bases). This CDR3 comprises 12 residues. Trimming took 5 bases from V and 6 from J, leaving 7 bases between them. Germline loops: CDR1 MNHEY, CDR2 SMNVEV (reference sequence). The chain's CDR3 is CASSEGAGELFF. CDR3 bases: TGTGCCAGCAGTGAGGGGGCCGGGGAGCTGTTTTTT.

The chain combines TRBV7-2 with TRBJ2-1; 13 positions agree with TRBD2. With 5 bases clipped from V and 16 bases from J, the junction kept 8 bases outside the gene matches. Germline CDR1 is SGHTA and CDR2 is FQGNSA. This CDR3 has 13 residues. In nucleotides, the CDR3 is TGTGCCAGCAGCCTGCTCGGACTAGCGGGAGCCTTCTTC. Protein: CASSLLGLAGAFF.

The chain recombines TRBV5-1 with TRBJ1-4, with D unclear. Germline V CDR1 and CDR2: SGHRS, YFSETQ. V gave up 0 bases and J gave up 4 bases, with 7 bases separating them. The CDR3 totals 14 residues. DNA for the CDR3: TGCGCCAGCAGCTTGGATGGTAGTAATGAAAAACTGTTTTTT. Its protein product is CASSLDGSNEKLFF.

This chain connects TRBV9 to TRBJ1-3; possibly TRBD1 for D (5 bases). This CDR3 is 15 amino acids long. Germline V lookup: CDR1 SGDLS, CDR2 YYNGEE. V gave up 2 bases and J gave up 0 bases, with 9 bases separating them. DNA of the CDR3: TGTGCCAGCAGCGTTGGGGGTATCTCTGGAAACACCATATATTTT. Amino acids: CASSVGGISGNTIYF.

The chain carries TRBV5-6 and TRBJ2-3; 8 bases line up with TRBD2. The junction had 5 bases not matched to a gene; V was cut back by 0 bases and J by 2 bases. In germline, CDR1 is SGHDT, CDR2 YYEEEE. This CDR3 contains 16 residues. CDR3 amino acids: CASSLGTSGFTDTQYF. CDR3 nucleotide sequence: TGTGCCAGCAGCTTGGGTACTAGCGGATTCACAGATACGCAGTATTTT.

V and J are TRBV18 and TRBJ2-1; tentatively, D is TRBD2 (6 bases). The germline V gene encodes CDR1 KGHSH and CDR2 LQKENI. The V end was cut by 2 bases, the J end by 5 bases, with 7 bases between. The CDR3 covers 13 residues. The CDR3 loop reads CASSPGLNNEQFF. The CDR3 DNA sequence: TGTGCCAGCTCACCAGGACTAAACAATGAGCAGTTCTTC.